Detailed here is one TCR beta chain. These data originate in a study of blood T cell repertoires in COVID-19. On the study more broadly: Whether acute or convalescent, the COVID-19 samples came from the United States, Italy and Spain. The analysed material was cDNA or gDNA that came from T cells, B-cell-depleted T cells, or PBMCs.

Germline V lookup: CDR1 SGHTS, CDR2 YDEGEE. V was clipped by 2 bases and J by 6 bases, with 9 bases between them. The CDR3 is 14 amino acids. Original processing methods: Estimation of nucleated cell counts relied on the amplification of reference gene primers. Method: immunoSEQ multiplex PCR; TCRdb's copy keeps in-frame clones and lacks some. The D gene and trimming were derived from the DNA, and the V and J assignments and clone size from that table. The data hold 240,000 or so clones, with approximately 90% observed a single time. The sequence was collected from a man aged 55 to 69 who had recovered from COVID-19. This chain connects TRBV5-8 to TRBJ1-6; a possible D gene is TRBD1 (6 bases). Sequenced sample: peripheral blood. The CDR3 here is CASSLRQANSPLHF. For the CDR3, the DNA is TGTGCCAGCAGCTTACGACAGGCTAATTCACCCCTCCACTTT.